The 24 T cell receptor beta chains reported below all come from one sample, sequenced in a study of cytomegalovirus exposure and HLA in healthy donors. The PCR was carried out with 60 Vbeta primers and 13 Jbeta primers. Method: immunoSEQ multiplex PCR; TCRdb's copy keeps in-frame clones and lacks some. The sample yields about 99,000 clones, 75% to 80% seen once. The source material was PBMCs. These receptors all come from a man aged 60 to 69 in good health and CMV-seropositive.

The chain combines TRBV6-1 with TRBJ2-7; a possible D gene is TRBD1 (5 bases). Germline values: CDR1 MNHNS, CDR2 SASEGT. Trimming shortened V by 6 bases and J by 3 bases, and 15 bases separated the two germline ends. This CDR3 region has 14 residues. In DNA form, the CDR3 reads TGTGCCAGCAGAGAAAGGACACTACTCTACGAGCAGTACTTC. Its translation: CASRERTLLYEQYF.

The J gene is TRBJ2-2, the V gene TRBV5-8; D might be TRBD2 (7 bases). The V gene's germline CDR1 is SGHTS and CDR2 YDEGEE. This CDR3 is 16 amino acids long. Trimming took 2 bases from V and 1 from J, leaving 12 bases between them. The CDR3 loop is CASSLTGGWNTGELFF. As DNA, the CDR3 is TGTGCCAGCAGCTTAACGGGGGGCTGGAACACCGGGGAGCTGTTTTTT.

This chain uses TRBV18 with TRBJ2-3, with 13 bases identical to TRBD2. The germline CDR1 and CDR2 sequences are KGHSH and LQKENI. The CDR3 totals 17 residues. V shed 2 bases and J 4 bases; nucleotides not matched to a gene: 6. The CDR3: CASSPYTSGGASDTQYF. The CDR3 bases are TGTGCCAGCTCACCATACACTAGCGGGGGGGCGTCAGATACGCAGTATTTT.

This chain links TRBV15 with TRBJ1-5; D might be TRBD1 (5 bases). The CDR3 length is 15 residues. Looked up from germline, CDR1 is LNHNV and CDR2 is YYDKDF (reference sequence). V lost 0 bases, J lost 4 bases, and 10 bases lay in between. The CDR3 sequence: CATSRDRRGNQPQHF. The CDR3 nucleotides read TGTGCCACCAGCAGAGATCGTAGGGGTAATCAGCCCCAGCATTTT.

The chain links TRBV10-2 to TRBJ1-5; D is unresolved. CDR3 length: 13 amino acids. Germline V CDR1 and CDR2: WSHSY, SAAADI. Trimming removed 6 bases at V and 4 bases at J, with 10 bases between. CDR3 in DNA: TGCGCCAGCAGCACAGAAGGAAATCAGCCCCAGCATTTT. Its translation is CASSTEGNQPQHF.

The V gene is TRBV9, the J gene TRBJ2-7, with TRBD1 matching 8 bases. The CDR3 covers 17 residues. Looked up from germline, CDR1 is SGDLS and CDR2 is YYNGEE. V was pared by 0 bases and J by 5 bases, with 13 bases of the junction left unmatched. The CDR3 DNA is TGTGCCAGCAGCGTAGGGGGACAGGCCCCCCCTCCTGACGAGCAGTACTTC. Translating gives CASSVGGQAPPPDEQYF.

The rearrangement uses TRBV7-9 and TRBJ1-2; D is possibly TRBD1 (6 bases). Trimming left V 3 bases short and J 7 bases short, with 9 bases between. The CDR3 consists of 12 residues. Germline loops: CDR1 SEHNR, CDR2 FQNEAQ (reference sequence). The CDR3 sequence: CASSLDSSGYTF. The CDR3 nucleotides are TGTGCCAGCAGCTTGGACAGTTCTGGCTACACCTTC.

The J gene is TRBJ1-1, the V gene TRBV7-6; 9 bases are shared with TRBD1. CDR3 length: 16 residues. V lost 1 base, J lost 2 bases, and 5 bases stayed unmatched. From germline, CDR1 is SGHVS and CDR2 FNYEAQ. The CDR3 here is CASSLGRGQGNTEAFF. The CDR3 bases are TGTGCCAGCAGCTTAGGGCGGGGACAGGGAAACACTGAAGCTTTCTTT. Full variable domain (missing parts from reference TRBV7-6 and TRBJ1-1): GAGVSQSPRYKVTKRGQDVALRCDPISGHVSLYWYRQALGQGPEFLTYFNYEAQQDKSGLPNDRFSAERPEGSISTLTIQRTEQRDSAMYRCASSLGRGQGNTEAFFGQGTRLTVV.

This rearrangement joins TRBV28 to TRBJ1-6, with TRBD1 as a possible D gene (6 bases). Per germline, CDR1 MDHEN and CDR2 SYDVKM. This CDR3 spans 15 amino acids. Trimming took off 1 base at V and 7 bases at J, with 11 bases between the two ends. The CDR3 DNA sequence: TGTGCCAGCAGTTTATCAACAGGGACCAATTCACCCCTCCACTTT. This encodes CASSLSTGTNSPLHF.

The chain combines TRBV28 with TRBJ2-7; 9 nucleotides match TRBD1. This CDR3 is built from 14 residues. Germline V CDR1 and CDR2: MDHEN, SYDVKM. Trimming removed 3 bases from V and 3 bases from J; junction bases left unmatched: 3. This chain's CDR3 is CASSFADRGYEQYF. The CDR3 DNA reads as TGTGCCAGCAGTTTCGCGGACAGGGGCTACGAGCAGTACTTC.

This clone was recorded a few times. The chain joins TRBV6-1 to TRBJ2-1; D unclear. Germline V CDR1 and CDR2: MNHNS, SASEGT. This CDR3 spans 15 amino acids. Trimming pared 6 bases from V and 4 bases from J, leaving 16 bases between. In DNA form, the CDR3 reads TGTGCCAGCAGCACCATGGGCCTCGATTACAATGAGCAGTTCTTC. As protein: CASSTMGLDYNEQFF.

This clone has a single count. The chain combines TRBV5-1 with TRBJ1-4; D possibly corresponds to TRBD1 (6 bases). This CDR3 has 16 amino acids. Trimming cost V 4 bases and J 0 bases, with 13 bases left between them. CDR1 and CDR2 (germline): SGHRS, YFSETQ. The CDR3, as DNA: TGCGCCAGCAGCAGAGGTCAGGGGTCAACTAATGAAAAACTGTTTTTT. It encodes CASSRGQGSTNEKLFF.

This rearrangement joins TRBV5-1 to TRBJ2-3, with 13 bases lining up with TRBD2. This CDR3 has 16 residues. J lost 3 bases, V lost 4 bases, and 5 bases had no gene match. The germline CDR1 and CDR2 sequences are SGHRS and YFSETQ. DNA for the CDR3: TGCGCCAGCAGCCCACGACTAGCGGGGGGAACAGATACGCAGTATTTT. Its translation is CASSPRLAGGTDTQYF.

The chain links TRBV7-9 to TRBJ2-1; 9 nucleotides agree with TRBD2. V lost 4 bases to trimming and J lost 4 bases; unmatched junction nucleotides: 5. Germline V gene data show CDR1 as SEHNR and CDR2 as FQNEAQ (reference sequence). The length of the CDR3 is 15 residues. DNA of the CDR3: TGTGCCAGCAGCTCAAGCGGGGGGACTTACAATGAGCAGTTCTTC. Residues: CASSSSGGTYNEQFF. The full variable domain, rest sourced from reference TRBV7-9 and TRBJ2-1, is DTGVSQNPRHKITKRGQNVTFRCDPISEHNRLYWYRQTLGQGPEFLTYFQNEAQLEKSRLLSDRFSAERPKGSFSTLEIQRTEQGDSAMYLCASSSSGGTYNEQFFGPGTRLTVL.

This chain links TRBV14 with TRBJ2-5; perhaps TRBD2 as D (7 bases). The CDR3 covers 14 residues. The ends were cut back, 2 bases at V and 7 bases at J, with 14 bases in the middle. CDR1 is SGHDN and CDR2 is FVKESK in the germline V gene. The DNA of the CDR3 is TGTGCCAGCAGCCAATCCGCGGGGGCTGGGACCCAGTACTTC. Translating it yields CASSQSAGAGTQYF.

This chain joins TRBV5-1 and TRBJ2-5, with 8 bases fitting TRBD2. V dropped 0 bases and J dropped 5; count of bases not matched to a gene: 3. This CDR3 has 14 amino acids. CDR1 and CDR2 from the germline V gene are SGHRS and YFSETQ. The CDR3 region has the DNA TGCGCCAGCAGCTTGGCGCCTAGCGGGGAGACCCAGTACTTC. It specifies CASSLAPSGETQYF.

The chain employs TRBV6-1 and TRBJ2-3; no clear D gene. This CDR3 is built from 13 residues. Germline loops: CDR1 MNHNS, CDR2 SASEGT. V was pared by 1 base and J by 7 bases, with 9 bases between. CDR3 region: CASSEGSRNTQYF. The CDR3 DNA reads TGTGCCAGCAGTGAAGGGTCGAGGAATACGCAGTATTTT.

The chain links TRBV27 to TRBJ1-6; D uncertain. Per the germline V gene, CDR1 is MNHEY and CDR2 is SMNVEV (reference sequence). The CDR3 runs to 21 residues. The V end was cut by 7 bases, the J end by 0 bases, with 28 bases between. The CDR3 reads CASTPFRQAGKGSSYNSPLHF. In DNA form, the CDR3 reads TGTGCCAGCACCCCTTTCCGCCAGGCGGGAAAGGGAAGCTCCTATAATTCACCCCTCCACTTT.

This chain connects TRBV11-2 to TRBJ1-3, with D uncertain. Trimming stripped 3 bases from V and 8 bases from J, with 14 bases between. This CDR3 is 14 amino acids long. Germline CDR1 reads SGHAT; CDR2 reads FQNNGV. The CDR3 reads CASSFRSSRDTIYF. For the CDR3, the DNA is TGTGCCAGCAGCTTTCGCTCGAGCCGGGACACCATATATTTT.

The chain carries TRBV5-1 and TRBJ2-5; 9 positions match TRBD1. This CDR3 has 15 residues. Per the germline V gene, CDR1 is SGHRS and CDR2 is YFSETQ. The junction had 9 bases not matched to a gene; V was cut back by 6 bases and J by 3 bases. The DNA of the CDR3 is TGCGCCAGCACCTACCCGGACAGGGGAAAAGAGACCCAGTACTTC. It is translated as CASTYPDRGKETQYF.

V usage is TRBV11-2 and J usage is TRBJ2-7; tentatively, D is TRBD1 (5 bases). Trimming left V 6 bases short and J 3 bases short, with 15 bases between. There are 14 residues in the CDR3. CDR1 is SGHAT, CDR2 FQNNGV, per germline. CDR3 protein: CASRSTDSYYEQYF. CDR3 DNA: TGTGCCAGCAGATCTACCGACAGCTACTACGAGCAGTACTTC.

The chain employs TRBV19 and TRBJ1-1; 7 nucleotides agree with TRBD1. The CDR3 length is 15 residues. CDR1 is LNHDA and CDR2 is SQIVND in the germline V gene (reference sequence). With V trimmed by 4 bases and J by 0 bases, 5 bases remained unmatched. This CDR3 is CASSTATGMNTEAFF. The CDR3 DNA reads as TGTGCCAGTAGTACCGCGACAGGGATGAACACTGAAGCTTTCTTT.

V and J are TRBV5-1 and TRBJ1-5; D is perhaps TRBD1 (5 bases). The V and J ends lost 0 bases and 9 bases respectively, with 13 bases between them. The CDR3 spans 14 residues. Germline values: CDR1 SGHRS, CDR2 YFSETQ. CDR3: CASSLDTQGGPQHF. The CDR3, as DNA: TGCGCCAGCAGCTTGGACACCCAGGGAGGGCCCCAGCATTTT.

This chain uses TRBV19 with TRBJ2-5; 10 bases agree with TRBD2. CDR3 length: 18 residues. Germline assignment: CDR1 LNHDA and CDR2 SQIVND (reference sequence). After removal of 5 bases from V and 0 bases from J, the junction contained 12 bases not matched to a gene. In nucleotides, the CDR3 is TGTGCCAGTAGTCCCCGTTGGATAGCGGGGGGCAACCAAGAGACCCAGTACTTC. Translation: CASSPRWIAGGNQETQYF. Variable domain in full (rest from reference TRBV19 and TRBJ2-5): DGGITQSPKYLFRKEGQNVTLSCEQNLNHDAMYWYRQDPGQGLRLIYYSQIVNDFQKGDIAEGYSVSREKKESFPLTVTSAQKNPTAFYLCASSPRWIAGGNQETQYFGPGTRLLVL.